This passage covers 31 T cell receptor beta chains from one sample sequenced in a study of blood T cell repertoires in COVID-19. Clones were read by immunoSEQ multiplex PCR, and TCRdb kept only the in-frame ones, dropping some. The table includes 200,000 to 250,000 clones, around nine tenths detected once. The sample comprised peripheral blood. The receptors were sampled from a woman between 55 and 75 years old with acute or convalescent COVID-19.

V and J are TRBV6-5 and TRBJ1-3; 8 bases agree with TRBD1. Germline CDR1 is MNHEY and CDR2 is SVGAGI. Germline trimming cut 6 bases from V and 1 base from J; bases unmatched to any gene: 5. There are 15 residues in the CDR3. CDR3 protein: CASRGTGRSGNTIYF. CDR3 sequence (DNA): TGTGCCAGCAGAGGGACAGGCCGATCTGGAAACACCATATATTTT.

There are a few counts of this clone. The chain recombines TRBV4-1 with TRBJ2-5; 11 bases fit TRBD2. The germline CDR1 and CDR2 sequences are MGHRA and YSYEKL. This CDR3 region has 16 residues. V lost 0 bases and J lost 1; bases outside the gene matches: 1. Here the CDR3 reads CASSQEGTSGQETQYF. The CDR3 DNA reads TGCGCCAGCAGCCAAGAAGGGACTAGCGGCCAAGAGACCCAGTACTTC.

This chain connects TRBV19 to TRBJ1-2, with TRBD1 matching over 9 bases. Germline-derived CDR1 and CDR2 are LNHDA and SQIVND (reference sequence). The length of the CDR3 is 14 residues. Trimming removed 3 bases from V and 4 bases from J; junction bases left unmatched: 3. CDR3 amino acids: CASSMGDRAYGYTF. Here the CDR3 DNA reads TGTGCCAGTAGTATGGGGGACAGGGCCTATGGCTACACCTTC.

CDR3 sequence (DNA): TGTGCCATCAGTGACCCAACCGGAGGGACAGATACGCAGTATTTT. Encoded protein: CAISDPTGGTDTQYF. The rearrangement uses TRBV10-3 and TRBJ2-3; TRBD2 might be the D (6 bases). Trimming left V 3 bases short and J 3 bases short, with 13 bases between. The CDR3 is 15 residues long. Germline-derived CDR1 and CDR2 are ENHRY and SYGVKD.

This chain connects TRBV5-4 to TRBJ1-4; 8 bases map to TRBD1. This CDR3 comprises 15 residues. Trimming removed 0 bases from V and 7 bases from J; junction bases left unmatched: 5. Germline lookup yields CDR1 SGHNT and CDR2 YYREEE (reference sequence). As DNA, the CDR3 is TGTGCCAGCAGCTTGGGGCAGGGGGCCGGTGAAAAACTGTTTTTT. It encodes CASSLGQGAGEKLFF. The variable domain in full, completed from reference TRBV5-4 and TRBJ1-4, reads ETGVTQSPTHLIKTRGQQVTLRCSSQSGHNTVSWYQQALGQGPQFIFQYYREEENGRGNFPPRFSGLQFPNYSSELNVNALELDDSALYLCASSLGQGAGEKLFFGSGTQLSVL.

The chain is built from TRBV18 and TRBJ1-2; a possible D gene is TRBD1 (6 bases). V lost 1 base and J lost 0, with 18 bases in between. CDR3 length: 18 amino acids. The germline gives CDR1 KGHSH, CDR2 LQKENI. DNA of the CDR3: TGTGCCAGCTCACCACAGGCAGGGGTTGAAGTATCTAACTATGGCTACACCTTC. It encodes CASSPQAGVEVSNYGYTF.

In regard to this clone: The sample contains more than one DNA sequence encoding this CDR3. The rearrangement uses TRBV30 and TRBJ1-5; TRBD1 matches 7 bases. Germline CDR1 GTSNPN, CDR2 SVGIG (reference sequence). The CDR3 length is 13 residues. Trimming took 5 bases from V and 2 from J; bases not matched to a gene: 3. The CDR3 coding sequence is TGTGCCTGGGCTGACAGGGGCAATCAGCCCCAGCATTTT. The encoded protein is CAWADRGNQPQHF. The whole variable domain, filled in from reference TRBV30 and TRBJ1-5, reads SQTIHQWPATLVQPVGSPLSLECTVEGTSNPNLYWYRQAAGRGLQLLFYSVGIGQISSEVPQNLSASRPQDRQFILSSKKLLLSDSGFYLCAWADRGNQPQHFGDGTRLSIL.

CDR3 in amino acids: CASSQSGQWITEAFF. The DNA of the CDR3 is TGTGCCAGCAGCCAATCGGGGCAGTGGATAACTGAAGCTTTCTTT. V and J are TRBV16 and TRBJ1-1, with a weak D call TRBD1 (5 bases). The CDR3 loop spans 15 amino acids. Germline V gene data show CDR1 as KGHSY and CDR2 as FQNENV. The V end was cut by 0 bases, the J end by 5 bases, with 13 bases between.

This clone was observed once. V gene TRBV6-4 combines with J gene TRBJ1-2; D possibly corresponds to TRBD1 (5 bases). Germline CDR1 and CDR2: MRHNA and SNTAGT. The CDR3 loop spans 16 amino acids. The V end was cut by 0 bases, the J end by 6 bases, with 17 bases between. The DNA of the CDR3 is TGTGCCAGCAGTGACTCGGGCAGGGTAGAGTTGGATGGCTACACCTTC. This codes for CASSDSGRVELDGYTF.

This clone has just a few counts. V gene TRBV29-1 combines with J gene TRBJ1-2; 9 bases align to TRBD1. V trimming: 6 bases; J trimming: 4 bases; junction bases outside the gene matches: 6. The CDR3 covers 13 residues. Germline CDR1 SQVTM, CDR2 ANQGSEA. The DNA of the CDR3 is TGCAGCGTAGGACAGGGGCTCAGCTATGGCTACACCTTC. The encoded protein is CSVGQGLSYGYTF.

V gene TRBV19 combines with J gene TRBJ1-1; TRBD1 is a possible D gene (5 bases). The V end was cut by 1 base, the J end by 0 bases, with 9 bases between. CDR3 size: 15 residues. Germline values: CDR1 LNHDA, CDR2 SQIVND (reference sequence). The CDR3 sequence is CASSIVRGMNTEAFF. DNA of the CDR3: TGTGCCAGTAGTATAGTCCGGGGGATGAACACTGAAGCTTTCTTT.

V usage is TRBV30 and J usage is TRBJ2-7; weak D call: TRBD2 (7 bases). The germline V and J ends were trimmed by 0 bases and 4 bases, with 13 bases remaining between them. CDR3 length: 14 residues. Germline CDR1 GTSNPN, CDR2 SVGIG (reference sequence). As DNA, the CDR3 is TGTGCCTGGAGTGTCGGGGGGCGACGGTACGAGCAGTACTTC. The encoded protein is CAWSVGGRRYEQYF.

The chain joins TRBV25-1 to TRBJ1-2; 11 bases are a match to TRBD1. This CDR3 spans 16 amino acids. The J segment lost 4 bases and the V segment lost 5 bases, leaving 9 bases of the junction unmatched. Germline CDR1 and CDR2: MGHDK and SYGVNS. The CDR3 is CASSPPGTGGGYGYTF. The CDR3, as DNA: TGTGCCAGCAGTCCGCCCGGGACAGGGGGTGGCTATGGCTACACCTTC.

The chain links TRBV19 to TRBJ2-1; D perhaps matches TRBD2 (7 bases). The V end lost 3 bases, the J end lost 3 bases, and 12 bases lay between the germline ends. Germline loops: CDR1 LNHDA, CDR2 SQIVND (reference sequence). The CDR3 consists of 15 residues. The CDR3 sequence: CASSMGRGGYNEQFF. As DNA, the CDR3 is TGTGCCAGTAGTATGGGGAGGGGGGGCTACAATGAGCAGTTCTTC.

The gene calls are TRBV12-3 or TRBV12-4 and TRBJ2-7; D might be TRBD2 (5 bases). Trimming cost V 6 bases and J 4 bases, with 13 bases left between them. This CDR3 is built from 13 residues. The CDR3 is CASSPESGYEQYF. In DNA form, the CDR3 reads TGTGCCAGCAGCCCAGAATCGGGGTACGAGCAGTACTTC.

The chain's CDR3 is CASSNRGRADTEAFF. As DNA, the CDR3 is TGCGCCAGCAGCAACAGGGGGCGCGCGGACACTGAAGCTTTCTTT. The genes are TRBV5-1 and TRBJ1-1; TRBD1 aligns across 9 bases. The CDR3 has 15 residues. In germline, CDR1 is SGHRS, CDR2 YFSETQ. V was pared by 4 bases and J by 3 bases, with 7 bases of the junction left unmatched.

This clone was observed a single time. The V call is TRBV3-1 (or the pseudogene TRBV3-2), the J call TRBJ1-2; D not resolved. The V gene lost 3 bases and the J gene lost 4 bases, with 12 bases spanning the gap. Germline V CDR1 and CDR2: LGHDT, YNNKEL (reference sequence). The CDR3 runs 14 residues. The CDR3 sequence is CASSHQKKTYGYTF. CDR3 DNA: TGTGCCAGCAGCCACCAGAAAAAAACCTATGGCTACACCTTC.

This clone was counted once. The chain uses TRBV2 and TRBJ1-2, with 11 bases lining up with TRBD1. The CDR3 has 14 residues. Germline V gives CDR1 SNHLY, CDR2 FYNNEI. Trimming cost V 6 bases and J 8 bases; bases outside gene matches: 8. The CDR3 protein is CASSWDRGKKGYTF. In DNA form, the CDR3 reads TGTGCCAGCAGCTGGGACAGGGGGAAAAAAGGCTACACCTTC. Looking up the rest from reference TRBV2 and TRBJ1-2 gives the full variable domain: EPEVTQTPSHQVTQMGQEVILRCVPISNHLYFYWYRQILGQKVEFLVSFYNNEISEKSEIFDDQFSVERPDGSNFTLKIRSTKLEDSAMYFCASSWDRGKKGYTFGSGTRLTVV.

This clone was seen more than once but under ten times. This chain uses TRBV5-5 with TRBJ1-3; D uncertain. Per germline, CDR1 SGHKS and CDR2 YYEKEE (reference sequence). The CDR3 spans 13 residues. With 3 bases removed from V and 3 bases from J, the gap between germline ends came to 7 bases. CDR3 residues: CASSSGSGNTIYF. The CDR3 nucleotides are TGTGCCAGCAGCTCGGGAAGTGGAAACACCATATATTTT. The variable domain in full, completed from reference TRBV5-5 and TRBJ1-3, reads DAGVTQSPTHLIKTRGQQVTLRCSPISGHKSVSWYQQVLGQGPQFIFQYYEKEERGRGNFPDRFSARQFPNYSSELNVNALLLGDSALYLCASSSGSGNTIYFGEGSWLTVV.

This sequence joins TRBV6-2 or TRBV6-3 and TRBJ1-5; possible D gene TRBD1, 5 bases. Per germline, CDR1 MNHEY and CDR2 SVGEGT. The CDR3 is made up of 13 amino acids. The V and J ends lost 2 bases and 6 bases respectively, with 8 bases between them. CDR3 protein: CASSYRGSQPQHF. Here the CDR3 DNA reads TGTGCCAGCAGTTACAGGGGTAGTCAGCCCCAGCATTTT.

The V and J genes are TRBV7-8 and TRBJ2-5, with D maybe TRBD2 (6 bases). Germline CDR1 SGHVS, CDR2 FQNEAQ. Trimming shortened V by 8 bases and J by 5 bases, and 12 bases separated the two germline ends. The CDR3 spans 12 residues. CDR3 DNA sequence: TGTGCCAGCGGCAGGGCGGGGGAGACCCAGTACTTC. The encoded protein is CASGRAGETQYF.

CDR3 coding DNA: TGTGCCAGTAGGCATGCGGGGGCTAACACCGGGGAGCTGTTTTTT. It yields the protein CASRHAGANTGELFF. This rearrangement joins TRBV19 to TRBJ2-2; TRBD2 is a possible D gene (7 bases). The CDR3 has 15 amino acids. Germline assignment: CDR1 LNHDA and CDR2 SQIVND (reference sequence). Trimming cost V 6 bases and J 2 bases, with 13 bases left between them.

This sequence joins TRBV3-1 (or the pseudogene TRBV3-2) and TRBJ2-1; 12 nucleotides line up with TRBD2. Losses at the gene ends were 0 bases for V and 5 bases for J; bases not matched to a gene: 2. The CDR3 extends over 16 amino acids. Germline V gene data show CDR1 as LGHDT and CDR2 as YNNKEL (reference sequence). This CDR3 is CASSQELAGGHNEQFF. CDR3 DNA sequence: TGTGCCAGCAGCCAAGAACTAGCGGGGGGTCACAATGAGCAGTTCTTC.

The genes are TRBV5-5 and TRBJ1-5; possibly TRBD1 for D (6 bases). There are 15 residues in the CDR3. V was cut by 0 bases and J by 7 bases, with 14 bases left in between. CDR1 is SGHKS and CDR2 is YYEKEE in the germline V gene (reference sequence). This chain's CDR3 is CASSLEGTPFQPQHF. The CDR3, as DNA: TGTGCCAGCAGCTTGGAAGGGACACCCTTCCAGCCCCAGCATTTT.

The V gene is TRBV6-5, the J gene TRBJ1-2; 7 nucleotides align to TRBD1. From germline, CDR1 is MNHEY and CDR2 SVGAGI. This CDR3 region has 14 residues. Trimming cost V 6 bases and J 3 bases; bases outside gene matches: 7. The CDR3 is CASRYRGHYYGYTF. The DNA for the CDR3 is TGTGCCAGCAGGTACAGGGGCCACTACTATGGCTACACCTTC.

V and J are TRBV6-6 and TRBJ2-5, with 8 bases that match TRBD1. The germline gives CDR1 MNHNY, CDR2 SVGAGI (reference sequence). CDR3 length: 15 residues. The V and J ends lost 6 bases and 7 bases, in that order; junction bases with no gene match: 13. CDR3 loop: CASSPGQGSSWTQYF. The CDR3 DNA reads TGTGCCAGCAGCCCCGGACAGGGATCTTCGTGGACCCAGTACTTC.

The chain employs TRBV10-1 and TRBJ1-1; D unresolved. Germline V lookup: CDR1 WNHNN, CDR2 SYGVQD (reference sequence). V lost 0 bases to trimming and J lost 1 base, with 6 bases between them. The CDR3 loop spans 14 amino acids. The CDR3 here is CASSESIKNTEAFF. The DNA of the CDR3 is TGCGCCAGCAGTGAGTCAATCAAGAACACTGAAGCTTTCTTT.

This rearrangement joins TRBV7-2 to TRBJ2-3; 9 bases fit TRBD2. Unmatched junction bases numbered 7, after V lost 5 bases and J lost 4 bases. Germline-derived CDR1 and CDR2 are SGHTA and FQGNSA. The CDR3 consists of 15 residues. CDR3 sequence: CASSPTREGPDTQYF. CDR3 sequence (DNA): TGTGCCAGCAGCCCGACGCGGGAGGGCCCAGATACGCAGTATTTT.

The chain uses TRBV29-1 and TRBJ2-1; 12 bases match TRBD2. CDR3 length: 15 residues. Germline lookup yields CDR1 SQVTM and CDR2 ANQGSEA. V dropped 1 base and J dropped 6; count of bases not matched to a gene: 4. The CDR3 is CSVEGGLAGPNEQFF. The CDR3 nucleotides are TGCAGCGTTGAAGGAGGACTAGCGGGACCCAATGAGCAGTTCTTC.

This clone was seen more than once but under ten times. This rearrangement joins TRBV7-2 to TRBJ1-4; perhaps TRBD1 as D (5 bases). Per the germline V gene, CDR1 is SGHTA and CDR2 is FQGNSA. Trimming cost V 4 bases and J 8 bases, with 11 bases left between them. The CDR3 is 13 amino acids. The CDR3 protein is CASSSGPGEKLFF. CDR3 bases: TGTGCCAGCAGCTCAGGACCAGGGGAAAAACTGTTTTTT.

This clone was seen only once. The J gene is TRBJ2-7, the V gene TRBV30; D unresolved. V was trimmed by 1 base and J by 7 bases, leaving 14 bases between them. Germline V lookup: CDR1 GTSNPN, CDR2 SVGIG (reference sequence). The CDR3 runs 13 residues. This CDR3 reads CAWSAGFHGEQYF. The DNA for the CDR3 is TGTGCCTGGAGTGCTGGATTTCACGGGGAGCAGTACTTC.